The 28 T cell receptor beta chains listed next were all sequenced from one sample in a study of technical replicates of blood from a handful of donors. The protocol was immunoSEQ multiplex PCR, while the TCRdb copy is restricted to in-frame clones and leaves out a portion. Among tens of thousands of clones, roughly 93% were seen once, and the ten largest hold about 0.25%. Specimen: T cells isolated from PBMCs. All receptors derive from a human donor in good health.

The chain recombines TRBV12-1 with TRBJ2-7; TRBD1, the D gene given by the table, was not confirmed from the DNA. TRBV12-1 counts as a pseudogene. The CDR3 totals 16 residues. CDR3 DNA sequence: TGTGCCAGCAGCATCAAAGGACAGGGCCCCTCCTACGAGCAGTACTTC. This codes for CASSIKGQGPSYEQYF.

The rearrangement uses TRBV13 and TRBJ2-3; 16 bases agree with TRBD2. The junction had 4 bases not matched to a gene; V was cut back by 3 bases and J by 4 bases. Per germline, CDR1 PRHDT and CDR2 FYEKMQ (reference sequence). The CDR3 contains 17 residues. The CDR3 here is CASSFGTSGRAPDTQYF. The CDR3 DNA is TGTGCCAGCAGCTTCGGGACTAGCGGGAGGGCCCCAGATACGCAGTATTTT.

The chain employs TRBV11-3 and TRBJ2-1, with 10 bases aligning to TRBD2. The germline V gene has CDR1 SGHNT and CDR2 YENEEA. The J segment lost 8 bases and the V segment lost 6 bases, leaving 10 bases of the junction unmatched. The length of the CDR3 is 15 residues. Here the CDR3 reads CASSLTSAGGDEQFF. CDR3 nucleotides: TGTGCCAGCAGTCTTACCTCAGCGGGAGGGGATGAGCAGTTCTTC. The full variable domain, its missing parts supplied by reference TRBV11-3 and TRBJ2-1, is EAGVVQSPRYKIIEKKQPVAFWCNPISGHNTLYWYLQNLGQGPELLIRYENEEAVDDSQLPKDRFSAERLKGVDSTLKIQPAELGDSAVYLCASSLTSAGGDEQFFGPGTRLTVL.

This sequence joins TRBV5-4 and TRBJ2-7, with 7 bases matching TRBD1. J lost 5 bases, V lost 7 bases, and 9 bases had no gene match. Germline CDR1 reads SGHNT; CDR2 reads YYREEE (reference sequence). This CDR3 is 13 amino acids long. The CDR3 spells CASSADRQDEQYF. The CDR3 DNA reads as TGTGCCAGCTCCGCGGACAGGCAGGACGAGCAGTACTTC.

This chain joins TRBV7-9 and TRBJ1-1, with TRBD1 as a possible D gene (6 bases). This CDR3 spans 15 amino acids. V lost 1 base and J 0 bases, leaving 9 bases between the germline ends. CDR1 and CDR2 from the germline V gene are SEHNR and FQNEAQ (reference sequence). CDR3 region: CASSLETGMNTEAFF. The CDR3 nucleotides read TGTGCCAGCAGCTTAGAGACAGGAATGAACACTGAAGCTTTCTTT.

The CDR3 region is CASSQDEGAGQPQHF. The CDR3 DNA follows: TGCGCCAGCAGCCAAGATGAAGGGGCAGGGCAGCCCCAGCATTTT. This chain connects TRBV4-1 to TRBJ1-5, with TRBD1 as a possible D gene (5 bases). The CDR3 has 15 residues. Germline assignment: CDR1 MGHRA and CDR2 YSYEKL. V lost 0 bases and J 7 bases, leaving 13 bases between the germline ends.

The chain has TRBV15 and TRBJ2-7; D might be TRBD1 (6 bases). Trimming took 0 bases from V and 2 from J, leaving 8 bases between them. The CDR3 is 14 residues long. Germline V lookup: CDR1 LNHNV, CDR2 YYDKDF (reference sequence). The CDR3 region has the DNA TGTGCCACCAGCAGAGAGACAGGCCCCTACGAGCAGTACTTC. Its protein product is CATSRETGPYEQYF.

The chain recombines TRBV5-5 with TRBJ1-5; the D gene is possibly TRBD1 (6 bases). V was cut by 1 base and J by 7 bases, with 9 bases left in between. The germline V gene encodes CDR1 SGHKS and CDR2 YYEKEE (reference sequence). This CDR3 is built from 13 residues. CDR3 residues: CASSLQGQQPQHF. The CDR3, as DNA: TGTGCCAGCAGCTTGCAGGGGCAGCAGCCCCAGCATTTT.

This chain joins TRBV5-1 and TRBJ2-2; D is perhaps TRBD1 (6 bases). Trimming took 1 base from V and 7 from J, leaving 14 bases between them. This CDR3 is built from 15 residues. The V gene's germline CDR1 is SGHRS and CDR2 YFSETQ. CDR3 amino acids: CASSLSRGIGGELFF. CDR3 nucleotides: TGCGCCAGCAGCTTGTCAAGGGGGATAGGCGGGGAGCTGTTTTTT.

This chain joins TRBV7-2 and TRBJ1-3, with 7 bases that match TRBD1. This CDR3 contains 15 residues. Germline V lookup: CDR1 SGHTA, CDR2 FQGNSA. V was pared by 5 bases and J by 0 bases, with 4 bases of the junction left unmatched. CDR3 sequence: CASSPPGGSGNTIYF. The DNA for the CDR3 is TGTGCCAGCAGCCCACCAGGGGGCTCTGGAAACACCATATATTTT.

The rearrangement links TRBV19 to TRBJ2-7, with a tentative D call TRBD1 (6 bases). V lost 10 bases, J lost 5 bases, and 15 bases lay in between. Germline-derived CDR1 and CDR2 are LNHDA and SQIVND (reference sequence). This CDR3 comprises 12 residues. The CDR3 here is CATVTGYHEQYF. The CDR3 nucleotides read TGTGCCACGGTCACAGGGTACCACGAGCAGTACTTC.

The V gene is TRBV5-1, the J gene TRBJ1-4; 9 bases fit TRBD1. Trimming took 0 bases from V and 6 from J; bases not matched to a gene: 0. The CDR3 is 14 residues long. CDR1 and CDR2 from the germline V gene are SGHRS and YFSETQ. The CDR3 sequence: CASSLGTGDEKLFF. The CDR3 bases are TGCGCCAGCAGCTTGGGGACAGGGGATGAAAAACTGTTTTTT.

The chain recombines TRBV7-3 with TRBJ2-2, with a possible D match to TRBD1 (6 bases). The CDR3 consists of 13 residues. V was trimmed by 5 bases and J by 6 bases, leaving 10 bases between them. Germline loops: CDR1 SGHTA, CDR2 FQGTGA. CDR3 loop: CASSENRAGELFF. CDR3 in DNA: TGTGCCAGCAGCGAGAACAGGGCCGGGGAGCTGTTTTTT.

This clone was counted only a few times. This chain uses TRBV2 with TRBJ1-2; D remains ambiguous. CDR1 and CDR2 (germline): SNHLY, FYNNEI. CDR3 size: 15 residues. V lost 6 bases, J lost 0 bases, and 14 bases lay in between. The CDR3 sequence is CASSDNLGANYGYTF. Written as DNA, the CDR3 is TGTGCCAGCAGCGATAACCTCGGGGCTAACTATGGCTACACCTTC.

The gene calls are TRBV28 and TRBJ1-5, with TRBD1 matching over 11 bases. The CDR3 has 18 amino acids. J was trimmed by 7 bases and V by 1 base; bases with no gene match: 12. Germline lookup yields CDR1 MDHEN and CDR2 SYDVKM. For the CDR3, the DNA is TGTGCCAGCAGTTTATTAGGACAGGGGGCCGGAGGGGGCCAGCCCCAGCATTTT. Amino acid sequence: CASSLLGQGAGGGQPQHF.

This clone was counted only a few times. The chain has TRBV2 and TRBJ1-1, with unresolved D. The CDR3 spans 14 residues. V was clipped by 10 bases and J by 3 bases, with 18 bases between them. Germline assignment: CDR1 SNHLY and CDR2 FYNNEI. The CDR3 DNA is TGTGCCATCTCACCACTGAACGGTGACACTGAAGCTTTCTTT. It encodes CAISPLNGDTEAFF.

V usage is TRBV5-1 and J usage is TRBJ1-3, with a tentative D call TRBD1 (5 bases). Germline assignment: CDR1 SGHRS and CDR2 YFSETQ. The CDR3 sequence is 15 residues long. Trimming stripped 4 bases from V and 2 bases from J, with 13 bases between. The CDR3 region has the DNA TGCGCCAGCAGCCCAGGGTCATTGGCTGGAAACACCATATATTTT. Protein sequence: CASSPGSLAGNTIYF. The full variable domain, rest sourced from reference TRBV5-1 and TRBJ1-3, is KAGVTQTPRYLIKTRGQQVTLSCSPISGHRSVSWYQQTPGQGLQFLFEYFSETQRNKGNFPGRFSGRQFSNSRSEMNVSTLELGDSALYLCASSPGSLAGNTIYFGEGSWLTVV.

This chain connects TRBV6-1 to TRBJ1-5; D unclear. The CDR3 runs 13 residues. Germline lookup yields CDR1 MNHNS and CDR2 SASEGT. V lost 6 bases and J lost 1, with 7 bases in between. CDR3 sequence reads: CASSERSNQPQHF. CDR3 sequence (DNA): TGTGCCAGCAGCGAGCGGAGCAATCAGCCCCAGCATTTT.

V usage is TRBV29-1 and J usage is TRBJ1-1; D unclear. The V gene's germline CDR1 is SQVTM and CDR2 ANQGSEA. This CDR3 has 15 residues. The ends were cut back, 3 bases at V and 4 bases at J, with 18 bases in the middle. The CDR3 sequence: CSVEIFRVPGTEAFF. As DNA, the CDR3 is TGCAGCGTTGAGATTTTCCGGGTCCCCGGCACTGAAGCTTTCTTT.

The gene calls are TRBV4-1 and TRBJ1-2; 9 positions match TRBD1. This CDR3 is built from 15 residues. The J segment lost 6 bases and the V segment lost 5 bases, leaving 10 bases of the junction unmatched. In germline, CDR1 is MGHRA, CDR2 YSYEKL. CDR3 DNA sequence: TGCGCCAGCAGCTCGAACTCAGGACAGGGGAATGGCTACACCTTC. Its translation: CASSSNSGQGNGYTF.

The rearrangement uses TRBV6-1 and TRBJ2-1; possible D gene TRBD1, 6 bases. The germline V and J ends were trimmed by 5 bases and 7 bases, with 15 bases remaining between them. The germline V gene has CDR1 MNHNS and CDR2 SASEGT. CDR3 length: 14 residues. For the CDR3, the DNA is TGTGCCAGCAGTTATACCGCAGGGGAGAATGAGCAGTTCTTC. Protein: CASSYTAGENEQFF.

The rearrangement joins TRBV30 to TRBJ1-2; 10 bases are shared with TRBD1. The CDR3 consists of 13 residues. Germline values: CDR1 GTSNPN, CDR2 SVGIG (reference sequence). Germline trimming cut 3 bases from V and 7 bases from J; bases unmatched to any gene: 5. CDR3 protein: CAWRRQGAGGYTF. CDR3 coding DNA: TGTGCCTGGAGGCGACAGGGGGCCGGTGGCTACACCTTC. The full variable domain, with the rest looked up from reference TRBV30 and TRBJ1-2, is SQTIHQWPATLVQPVGSPLSLECTVEGTSNPNLYWYRQAAGRGLQLLFYSVGIGQISSEVPQNLSASRPQDRQFILSSKKLLLSDSGFYLCAWRRQGAGGYTFGSGTRLTVV.

The V call is TRBV18, the J call TRBJ2-3; 11 bases align to TRBD2. Trimming cost V 1 base and J 7 bases; bases outside gene matches: 4. The CDR3 runs 15 residues. Germline CDR1 reads KGHSH; CDR2 reads LQKENI. In DNA, the CDR3 is TGTGCCAGCTCACCACTAGCGGGAGGGAGGAATACGCAGTATTTT. Encoded protein: CASSPLAGGRNTQYF.

With respect to this clone: Mismatch with germline at one junction end may stem from a read error. The chain combines TRBV19 with TRBJ1-1; D is unresolved. The germline V gene has CDR1 LNHDA and CDR2 SQIVND (reference sequence). The CDR3 spans 13 residues. The CDR3 loop reads CASSIDRPGPTSF. The CDR3 DNA reads as TGTGCCAGTAGTATTGACCGGCCAGGCCCAACTTCCTTT.

The chain couples TRBV4-2 to TRBJ2-5; D may be TRBD2 (7 bases). Trimming took 0 bases from V and 5 from J, leaving 19 bases between them. The CDR3 totals 17 residues. Germline lookup yields CDR1 LGHNA and CDR2 YNFKEQ. The CDR3 bases are TGTGCCAGCAGCCAAGAGGGTATGTCGGCGGGGGCGGAGACCCAGTACTTC. It translates to CASSQEGMSAGAETQYF.

The chain couples TRBV7-8 to TRBJ2-7, with D hard to call. Trimming took 5 bases from V and 7 from J, leaving 12 bases between them. Germline assignment: CDR1 SGHVS and CDR2 FQNEAQ. This CDR3 region has 12 residues. The CDR3 sequence is CASSPSPREQYF. The CDR3, as DNA: TGTGCCAGCAGCCCCTCACCGCGTGAGCAGTACTTC.

V usage is TRBV6-1 and J usage is TRBJ2-7, with TRBD2 matching over 8 bases. CDR3 length: 17 residues. Per germline, CDR1 MNHNS and CDR2 SASEGT. The junction had 12 bases not matched to a gene; V was cut back by 2 bases and J by 3 bases. The DNA of the CDR3 is TGTGCCAGCAGTGAACTGACTAGCGATCTTTTTAGCTACGAGCAGTACTTC. Its protein is CASSELTSDLFSYEQYF.

The CDR3 DNA follows: TGTGCCAGCAGTTACTCTGGGGGCCGAAACACCATATATTTT. It specifies CASSYSGGRNTIYF. The chain uses TRBV6-5 and TRBJ1-3; TRBD1 is a possible D gene (6 bases). The CDR3 loop spans 14 amino acids. Trimming took 0 bases from V and 5 from J, leaving 8 bases between them. Germline V gene lookup returns CDR1 MNHEY and CDR2 SVGAGI.